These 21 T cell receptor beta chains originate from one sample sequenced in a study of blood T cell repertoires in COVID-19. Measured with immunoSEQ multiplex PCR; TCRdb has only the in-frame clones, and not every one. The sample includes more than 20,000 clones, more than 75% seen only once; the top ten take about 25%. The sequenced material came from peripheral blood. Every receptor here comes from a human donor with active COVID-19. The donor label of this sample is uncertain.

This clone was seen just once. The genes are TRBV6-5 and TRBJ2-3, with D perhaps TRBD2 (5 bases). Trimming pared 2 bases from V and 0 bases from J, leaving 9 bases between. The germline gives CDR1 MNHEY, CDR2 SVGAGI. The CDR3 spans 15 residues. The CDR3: CASSYGSGSTDTQYF. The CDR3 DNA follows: TGTGCCAGCAGTTACGGTTCGGGAAGCACAGATACGCAGTATTTT.

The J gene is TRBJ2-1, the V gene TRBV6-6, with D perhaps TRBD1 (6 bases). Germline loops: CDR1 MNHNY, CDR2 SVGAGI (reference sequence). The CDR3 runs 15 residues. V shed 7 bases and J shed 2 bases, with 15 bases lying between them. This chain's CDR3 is CASILPGTPYNEQFF. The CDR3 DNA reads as TGTGCCAGCATATTACCAGGGACACCCTACAATGAGCAGTTCTTC.

CDR3 sequence: CASSIGAGGNTIYF. The CDR3 DNA reads TGTGCCAGTAGTATAGGGGCCGGTGGAAACACCATATATTTT. This rearrangement joins TRBV19 to TRBJ1-3, with unresolved D. This CDR3 is built from 14 residues. V lost 1 base and J lost 3, with 7 bases in between. CDR1 LNHDA and CDR2 SQIVND come from the germline V gene (reference sequence). The full variable domain, its missing parts supplied by reference TRBV19 and TRBJ1-3, is DGGITQSPKYLFRKEGQNVTLSCEQNLNHDAMYWYRQDPGQGLRLIYYSQIVNDFQKGDIAEGYSVSREKKESFPLTVTSAQKNPTAFYLCASSIGAGGNTIYFGEGSWLTVV.

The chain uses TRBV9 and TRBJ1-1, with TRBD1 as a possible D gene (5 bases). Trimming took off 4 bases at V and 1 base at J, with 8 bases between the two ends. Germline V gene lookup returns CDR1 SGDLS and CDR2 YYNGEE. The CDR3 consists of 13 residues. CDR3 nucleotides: TGTGCCAGCAGCCGCGACAGGAACACTGAAGCTTTCTTT. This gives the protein CASSRDRNTEAFF.

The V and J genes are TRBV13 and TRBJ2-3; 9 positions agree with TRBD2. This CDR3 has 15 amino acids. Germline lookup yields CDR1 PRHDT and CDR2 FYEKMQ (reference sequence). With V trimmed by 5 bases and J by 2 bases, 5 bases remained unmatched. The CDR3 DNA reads TGTGCCAGCAGCCAAAGGACTAGCGACACAGATACGCAGTATTTT. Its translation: CASSQRTSDTDTQYF.

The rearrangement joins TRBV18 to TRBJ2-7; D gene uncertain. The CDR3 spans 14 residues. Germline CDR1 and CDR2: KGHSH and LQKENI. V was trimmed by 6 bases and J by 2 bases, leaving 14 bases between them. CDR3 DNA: TGTGCCAGCTCCCCCCGGGTCCGAACCTACGAGCAGTACTTC. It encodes CASSPRVRTYEQYF.

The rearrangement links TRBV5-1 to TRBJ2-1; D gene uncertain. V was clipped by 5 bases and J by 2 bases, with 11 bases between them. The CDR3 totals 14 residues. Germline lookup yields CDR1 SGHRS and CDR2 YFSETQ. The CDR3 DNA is TGCGCCAGCAGGGCGACGGAGCCCTACAATGAGCAGTTCTTC. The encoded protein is CASRATEPYNEQFF.

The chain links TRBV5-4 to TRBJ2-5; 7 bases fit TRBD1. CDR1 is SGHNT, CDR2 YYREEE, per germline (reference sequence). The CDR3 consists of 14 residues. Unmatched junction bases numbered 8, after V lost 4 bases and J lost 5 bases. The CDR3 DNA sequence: TGTGCCAGCAGCCGGGGACAGAGCGGCGAGACCCAGTACTTC. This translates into CASSRGQSGETQYF.

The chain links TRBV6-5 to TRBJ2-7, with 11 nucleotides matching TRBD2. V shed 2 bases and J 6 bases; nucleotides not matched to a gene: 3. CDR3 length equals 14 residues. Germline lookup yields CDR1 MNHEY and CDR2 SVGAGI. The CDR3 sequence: CASSYVLAGGEQYF. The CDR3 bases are TGTGCCAGCAGTTACGTGCTAGCGGGAGGCGAGCAGTACTTC.

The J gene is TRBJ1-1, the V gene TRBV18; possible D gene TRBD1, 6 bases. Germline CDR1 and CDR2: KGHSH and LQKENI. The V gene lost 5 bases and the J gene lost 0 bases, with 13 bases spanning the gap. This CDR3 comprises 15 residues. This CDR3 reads CASSDGQIMNTEAFF. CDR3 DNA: TGTGCCAGCTCAGACGGACAGATCATGAACACTGAAGCTTTCTTT.

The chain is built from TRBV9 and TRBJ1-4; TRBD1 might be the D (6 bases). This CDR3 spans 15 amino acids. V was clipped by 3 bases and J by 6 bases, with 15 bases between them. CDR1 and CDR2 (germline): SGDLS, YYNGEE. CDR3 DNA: TGTGCCAGCAGCGCCCGGACAGCCCGAGATGAAAAACTGTTTTTT. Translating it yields CASSARTARDEKLFF.

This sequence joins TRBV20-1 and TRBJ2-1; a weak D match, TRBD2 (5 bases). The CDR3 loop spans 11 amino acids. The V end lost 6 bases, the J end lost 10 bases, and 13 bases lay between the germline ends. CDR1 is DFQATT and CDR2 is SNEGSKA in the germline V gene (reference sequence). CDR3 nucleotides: TGCAGTGCGGCTGACTACCCCGAGCAGTTCTTC. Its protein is CSAADYPEQFF.

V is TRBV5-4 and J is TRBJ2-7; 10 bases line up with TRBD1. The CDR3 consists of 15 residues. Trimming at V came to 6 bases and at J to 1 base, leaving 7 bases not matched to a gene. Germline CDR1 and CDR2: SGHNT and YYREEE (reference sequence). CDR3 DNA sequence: TGTGCCAGCACCCTGGGGGGACAGGGGTCCTACGAGCAGTACTTC. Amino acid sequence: CASTLGGQGSYEQYF.

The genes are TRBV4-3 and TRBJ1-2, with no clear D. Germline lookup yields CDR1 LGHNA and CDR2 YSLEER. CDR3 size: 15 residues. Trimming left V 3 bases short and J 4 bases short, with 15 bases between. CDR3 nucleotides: TGCGCCAGCAGCCAGACAAAACAGAGCCCCTATGGCTACACCTTC. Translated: CASSQTKQSPYGYTF.

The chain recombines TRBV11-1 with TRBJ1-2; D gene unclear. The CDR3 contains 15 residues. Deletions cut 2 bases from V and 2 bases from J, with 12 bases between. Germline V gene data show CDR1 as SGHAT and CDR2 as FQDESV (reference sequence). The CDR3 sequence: CASSLYPGWNYGYTF. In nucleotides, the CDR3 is TGTGCCAGCAGCTTATATCCGGGTTGGAACTATGGCTACACCTTC. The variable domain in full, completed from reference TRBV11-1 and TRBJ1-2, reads EAEVAQSPRYKITEKSQAVAFWCDPISGHATLYWYRQILGQGPELLVQFQDESVVDDSQLPKDRFSAERLKGVDSTLKIQPAELGDSAMYLCASSLYPGWNYGYTFGSGTRLTVV.

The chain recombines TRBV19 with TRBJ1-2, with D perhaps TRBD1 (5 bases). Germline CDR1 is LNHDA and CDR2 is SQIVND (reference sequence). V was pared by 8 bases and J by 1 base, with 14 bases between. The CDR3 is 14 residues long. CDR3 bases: TGTGCCAGTTTAGGACATTGGGTTAACTATGGCTACACCTTC. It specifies CASLGHWVNYGYTF.

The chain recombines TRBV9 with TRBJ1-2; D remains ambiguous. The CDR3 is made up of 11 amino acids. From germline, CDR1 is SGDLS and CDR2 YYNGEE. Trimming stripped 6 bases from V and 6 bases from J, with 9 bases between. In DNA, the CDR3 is TGTGCCAGCACCCGAGTGGATGGCTACACCTTC. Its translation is CASTRVDGYTF.

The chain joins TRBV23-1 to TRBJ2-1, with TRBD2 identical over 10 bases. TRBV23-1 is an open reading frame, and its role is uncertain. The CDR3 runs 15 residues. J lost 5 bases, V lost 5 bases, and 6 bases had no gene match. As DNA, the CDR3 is TGCGCCAGCAGTACCGGGACTAGCGTGAACAATGAGCAGTTCTTC. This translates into CASSTGTSVNNEQFF.

DNA of the CDR3: TGTGCCAGTAGTATGCTGCGGGAGGGGGGCACCGGGGAGCTGTTTTTT. Encoded protein: CASSMLREGGTGELFF. The V gene is TRBV19, the J gene TRBJ2-2, with TRBD2 identical over 9 bases. The CDR3 totals 16 residues. The germline V gene encodes CDR1 LNHDA and CDR2 SQIVND (reference sequence). V trimming: 3 bases; J trimming: 4 bases; junction bases outside the gene matches: 6. The whole variable domain, filled in from reference TRBV19 and TRBJ2-2, reads DGGITQSPKYLFRKEGQNVTLSCEQNLNHDAMYWYRQDPGQGLRLIYYSQIVNDFQKGDIAEGYSVSREKKESFPLTVTSAQKNPTAFYLCASSMLREGGTGELFFGEGSRLTVL.

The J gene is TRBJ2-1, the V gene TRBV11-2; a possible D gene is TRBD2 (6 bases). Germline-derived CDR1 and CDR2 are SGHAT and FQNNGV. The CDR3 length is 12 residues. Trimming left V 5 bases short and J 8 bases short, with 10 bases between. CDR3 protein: CASSGTVDEQFF. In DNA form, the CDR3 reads TGTGCCAGCAGCGGGACTGTCGATGAGCAGTTCTTC.

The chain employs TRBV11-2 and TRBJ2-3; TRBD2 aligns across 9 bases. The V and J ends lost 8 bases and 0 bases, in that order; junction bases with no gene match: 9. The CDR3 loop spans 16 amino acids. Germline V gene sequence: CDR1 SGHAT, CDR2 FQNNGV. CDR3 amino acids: CASAREGTSSTDTQYF. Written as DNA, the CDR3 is TGTGCCAGCGCCCGAGAGGGGACTAGCAGCACAGATACGCAGTATTTT.